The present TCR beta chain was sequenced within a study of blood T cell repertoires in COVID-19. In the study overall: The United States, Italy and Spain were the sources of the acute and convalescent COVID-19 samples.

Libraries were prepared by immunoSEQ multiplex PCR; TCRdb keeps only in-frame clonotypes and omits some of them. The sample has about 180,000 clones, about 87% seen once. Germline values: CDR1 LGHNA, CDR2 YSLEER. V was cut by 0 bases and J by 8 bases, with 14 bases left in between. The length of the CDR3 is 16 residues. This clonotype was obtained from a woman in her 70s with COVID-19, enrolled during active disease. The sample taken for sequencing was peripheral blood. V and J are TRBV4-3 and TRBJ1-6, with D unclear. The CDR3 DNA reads TGCGCCAGCAGCCAAGATCCGATCGGTTATGATTCACCCCTCCACTTT. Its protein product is CASSQDPIGYDSPLHF.